The clone carrying this T cell receptor beta chain was observed a handful of times. Which cohort a participant joined came from the clinical history participants gave. Per the authors' pipeline: Quantification of nucleated cells was approximated via reference gene primer amplification. The repertoire was sequenced with immunoSEQ multiplex PCR; TCRdb's copy has only in-frame clones and lacks some. V and J calls plus clone size are reproduced from that table; the DNA served to infer D and trimming. The sample records about 210,000 clones, around 92% being singletons. The sample is drawn from a study of blood T cell repertoires in COVID-19. Study in general: T cells, B-cell-depleted T cells, or PBMCs provided the cDNA or gDNA that served as material.

The CDR3 loop spans 14 amino acids. Germline V gives CDR1 SNHLY, CDR2 FYNNEI. Trimming removed 7 bases from V and 1 base from J, with 13 bases in between. This chain connects TRBV2 to TRBJ1-2; a weak D match, TRBD1 (6 bases). The sequenced material came from PBMCs or T cells enriched from blood (not recorded which). The receptor was isolated from a woman aged 18-30 years who had recovered from COVID-19. CDR3: CASTIGQSNYGYTF. As DNA, the CDR3 is TGTGCCAGCACCATAGGACAGAGTAACTATGGCTACACCTTC. Looking up the rest from reference TRBV2 and TRBJ1-2 gives the full variable domain: EPEVTQTPSHQVTQMGQEVILRCVPISNHLYFYWYRQILGQKVEFLVSFYNNEISEKSEIFDDQFSVERPDGSNFTLKIRSTKLEDSAMYFCASTIGQSNYGYTFGSGTRLTVV.